The clone carrying this TCR beta chain showed up just a few times. Its matching antigen is unknown. This sample was included in a study of identical twins. Whole-study results and caveats: Conclusions were based on cross-sectional statistical analysis, without following the same donors. Invariant MAIT and iNKT cells may have partly biased zero-insertion analyses.

TCRdb reanalysed the 5' RACE reads using MiXCR and keeps one entry per CDR3 protein. Found here are around 200,000 distinct CDR3 sequences, around 10% of them singletons; the top ten hold 5.1%. Specimen: memory (CD45RO+) T cells sorted from blood. This receptor was identified in a woman aged 18-29 years in good health.

This CDR3 reads CASSFDRTSGQTYEQYF. The CDR3 DNA follows: TGTGCCAGCAGCTTCGACCGGACTAGCGGGCAAACCTACGAGCAGTACTTC. V gene TRBV7-6 combines with J gene TRBJ2-7, with 11 nucleotides matching TRBD2. CDR3 length: 17 amino acids. Germline V gene data show CDR1 as SGHVS and CDR2 as FNYEAQ. With 3 bases clipped from V and 2 bases from J, the junction kept 9 bases outside the gene matches.